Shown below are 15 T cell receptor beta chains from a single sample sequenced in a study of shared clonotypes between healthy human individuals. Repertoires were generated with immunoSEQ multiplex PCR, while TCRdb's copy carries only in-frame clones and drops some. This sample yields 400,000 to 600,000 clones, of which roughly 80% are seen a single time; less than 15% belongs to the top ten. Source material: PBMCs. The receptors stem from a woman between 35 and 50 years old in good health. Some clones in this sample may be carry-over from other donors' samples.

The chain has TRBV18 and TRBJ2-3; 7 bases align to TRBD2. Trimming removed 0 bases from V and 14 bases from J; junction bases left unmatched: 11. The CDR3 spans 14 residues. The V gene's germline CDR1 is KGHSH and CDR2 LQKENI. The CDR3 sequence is CASSPPRSQREGYF. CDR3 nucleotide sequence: TGTGCCAGCTCACCACCGCGGTCTCAGCGGGAAGGGTATTTT.

The CDR3 loop is CASSLVLAGTYEQYF. In nucleotides, the CDR3 is TGTGCCAGCAGCTTAGTCCTAGCGGGGACCTACGAGCAGTACTTC. V usage is TRBV7-2 and J usage is TRBJ2-7; 9 positions match TRBD2. The germline CDR1 and CDR2 sequences are SGHTA and FQGNSA. Trimming cost V 1 base and J 2 bases; bases outside gene matches: 3. The CDR3 is 15 residues long.

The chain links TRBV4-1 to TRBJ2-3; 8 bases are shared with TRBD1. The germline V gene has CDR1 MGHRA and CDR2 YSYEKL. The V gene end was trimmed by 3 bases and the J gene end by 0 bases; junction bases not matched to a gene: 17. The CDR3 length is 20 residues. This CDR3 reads CASSHLLRSDRADSTDTQYF. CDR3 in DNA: TGCGCCAGCAGCCACCTTTTGCGTTCGGACAGGGCGGATAGCACAGATACGCAGTATTTT.

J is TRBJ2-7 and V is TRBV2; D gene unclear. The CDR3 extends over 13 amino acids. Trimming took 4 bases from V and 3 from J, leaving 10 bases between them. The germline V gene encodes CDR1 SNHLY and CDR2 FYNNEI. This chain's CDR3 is CASSGQALYEQYF. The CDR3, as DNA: TGTGCCAGCAGTGGGCAGGCTCTCTACGAGCAGTACTTC.

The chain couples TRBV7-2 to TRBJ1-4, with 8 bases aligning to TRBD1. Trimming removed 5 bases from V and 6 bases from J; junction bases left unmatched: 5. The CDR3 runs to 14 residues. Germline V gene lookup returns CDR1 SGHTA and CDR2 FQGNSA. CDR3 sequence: CASSKNRGDEKLFF. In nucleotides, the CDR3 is TGTGCCAGCAGCAAAAACAGGGGGGATGAAAAACTGTTTTTT.

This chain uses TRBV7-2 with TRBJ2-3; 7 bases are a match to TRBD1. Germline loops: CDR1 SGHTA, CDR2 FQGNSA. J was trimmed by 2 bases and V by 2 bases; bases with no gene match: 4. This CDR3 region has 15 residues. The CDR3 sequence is CASSLRQGFTDTQYF. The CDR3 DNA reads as TGTGCCAGCAGCTTACGACAGGGATTCACAGATACGCAGTATTTT.

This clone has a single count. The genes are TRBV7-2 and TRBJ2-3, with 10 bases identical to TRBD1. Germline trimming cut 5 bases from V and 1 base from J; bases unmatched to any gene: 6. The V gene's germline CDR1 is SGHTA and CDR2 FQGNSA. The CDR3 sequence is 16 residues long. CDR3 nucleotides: TGTGCCAGCAGCATAAGACAGGGGGCGCGCACAGATACGCAGTATTTT. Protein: CASSIRQGARTDTQYF. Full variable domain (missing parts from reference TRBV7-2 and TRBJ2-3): GAGVSQSPSNKVTEKGKDVELRCDPISGHTALYWYRQSLGQGLEFLIYFQGNSAPDKSGLPSDRFSAERTGGSVSTLTIQRTQQEDSAVYLCASSIRQGARTDTQYFGPGTRLTVL.

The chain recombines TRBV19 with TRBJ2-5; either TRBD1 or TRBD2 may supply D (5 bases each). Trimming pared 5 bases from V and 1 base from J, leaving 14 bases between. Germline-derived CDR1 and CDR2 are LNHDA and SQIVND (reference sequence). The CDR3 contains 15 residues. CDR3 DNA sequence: TGTGCCAGTAGTCACCCGGGGCAGTTCCAAGAGACCCAGTACTTC. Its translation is CASSHPGQFQETQYF. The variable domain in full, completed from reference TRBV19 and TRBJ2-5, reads DGGITQSPKYLFRKEGQNVTLSCEQNLNHDAMYWYRQDPGQGLRLIYYSQIVNDFQKGDIAEGYSVSREKKESFPLTVTSAQKNPTAFYLCASSHPGQFQETQYFGPGTRLLVL.

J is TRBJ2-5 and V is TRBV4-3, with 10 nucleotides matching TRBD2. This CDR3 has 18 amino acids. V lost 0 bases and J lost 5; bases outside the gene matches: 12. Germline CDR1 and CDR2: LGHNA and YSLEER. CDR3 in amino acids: CASSQDASGRGLGETQYF. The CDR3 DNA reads TGCGCCAGCAGCCAAGATGCTAGCGGGAGAGGACTGGGGGAGACCCAGTACTTC.

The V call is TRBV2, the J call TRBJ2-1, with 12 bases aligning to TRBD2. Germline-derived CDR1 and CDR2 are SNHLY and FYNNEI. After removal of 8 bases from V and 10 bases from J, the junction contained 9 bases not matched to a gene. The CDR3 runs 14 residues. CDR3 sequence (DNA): TGTGCCAGCGGGCTAGCGGGAGGGCCCCGGGAGCAGTTCTTC. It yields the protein CASGLAGGPREQFF.

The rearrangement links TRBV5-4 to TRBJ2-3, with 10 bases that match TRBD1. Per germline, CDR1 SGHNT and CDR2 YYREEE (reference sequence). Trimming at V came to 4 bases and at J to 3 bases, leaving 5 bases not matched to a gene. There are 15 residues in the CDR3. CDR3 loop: CASSRQGARTDTQYF. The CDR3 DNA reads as TGTGCCAGCAGCCGACAGGGGGCTCGAACAGATACGCAGTATTTT.

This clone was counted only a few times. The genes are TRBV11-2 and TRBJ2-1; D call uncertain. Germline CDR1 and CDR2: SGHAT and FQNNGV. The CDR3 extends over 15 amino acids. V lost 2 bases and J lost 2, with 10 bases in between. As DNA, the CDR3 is TGTGCCAGCAGCTTAAACCCCCAGGCCTACAATGAGCAGTTCTTC. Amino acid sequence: CASSLNPQAYNEQFF. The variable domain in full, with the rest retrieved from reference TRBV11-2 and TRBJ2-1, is EAGVAQSPRYKIIEKRQSVAFWCNPISGHATLYWYQQILGQGPKLLIQFQNNGVVDDSQLPKDRFSAERLKGVDSTLKIQPAKLEDSAVYLCASSLNPQAYNEQFFGPGTRLTVL.

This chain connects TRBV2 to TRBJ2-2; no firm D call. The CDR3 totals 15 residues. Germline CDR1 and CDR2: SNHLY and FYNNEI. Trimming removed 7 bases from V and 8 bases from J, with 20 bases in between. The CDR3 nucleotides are TGTGCCAGCACAGAAAACCGTGGGTCCCCAGGGGAGCTGTTTTTT. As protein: CASTENRGSPGELFF.

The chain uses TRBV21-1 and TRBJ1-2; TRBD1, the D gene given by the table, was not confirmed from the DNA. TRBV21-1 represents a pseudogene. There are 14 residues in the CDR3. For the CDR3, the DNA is TGTGCCAGTGAAGGGACAGGGGGTAACTATGGCTACACCTTC. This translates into CASEGTGGNYGYTF.

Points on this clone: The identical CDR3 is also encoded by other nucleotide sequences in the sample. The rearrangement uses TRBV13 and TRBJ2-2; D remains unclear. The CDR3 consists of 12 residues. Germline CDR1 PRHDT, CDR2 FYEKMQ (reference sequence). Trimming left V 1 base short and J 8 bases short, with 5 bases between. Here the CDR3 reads CASSLAPGELFF. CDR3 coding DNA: TGTGCCAGCAGCTTAGCCCCTGGGGAGCTGTTTTTT.